The T cell receptor beta chain described here comes from a study of blood T cell repertoires in COVID-19 (dated by TCRdb to the early 2020s). In the study overall: Samples covering the acute and convalescent phases of COVID-19 were provided by collaborators in the United States, Italy and Spain. The prospective study material was composed of cDNA or gDNA derived from T cells, B-cell-depleted T cells, or PBMCs. The dataset comprised deeply sampled blood TCRbeta repertoires from subjects exposed to, actively infected with, or recovered from COVID-19. The repertoires were made available in a free public database intended to serve as a resource for research on the immune response to SARS-CoV-2. The samples were drawn from two sources: the first 160 participants of the ongoing ImmuneRACE study, and over 1,000 subjects contributed by 6 global collaborators. Sample metadata almost always included a de-identified subject ID, COVID-19 status, age in years and sex. Where available, HLA class I and class II types were obtained from metadata supplied by the sample provider rather than from assay-based typing.

This clone has a handful of counts. Which antigen it targets is not known. Base qualities are missing; no much larger clone stands one base away. The collaborating institutions used their own protocols to collect whole blood in K2EDTA tubes. For TCRbeta analysis, collaborator samples were shipped as frozen whole blood, as isolated PBMCs, or as DNA extracted from either sample type. Unmatched junction bases come to 6, with V trimmed by 8 bases and J by 0 bases. Per the germline V gene, MDHEN is the CDR1 and SYDVKM is the CDR2. Taken from cysteine to phenylalanine, the CDR3 has 14 residues. Just CDR3 DNA is preserved here, 42 bases in frame from base 1. The study at large found these results: How much clinical and demographic metadata was included differed by source and by participant, and the metadata was provided uncurated.

The immunoSEQ Assay, a bias-controlled multiplex PCR, was used to amplify TCRbeta CDR3 regions from genomic DNA. The paper's processing steps were these. Nucleated cell counts per sample were estimated from amplification of reference gene primers within the assay. To quantify the absolute abundance of each unique TCRbeta CDR3 rearrangement, sequence reads were collapsed and filtered. For each sample, productive Simpson clonality was calculated as the square root of Simpson's diversity index across productive rearrangements. The immuneACCESS repertoire file appears here via TCRdb, limited to in-frame rearrangements. These files lack a portion of the clones; in checked studies, under half of the deficit traces to unresolved V genes, and the cause of the others is not known. V and J calls and clone size are given by that table; D and trimming were obtained from the DNA. The sample profile shows 150,000 to 200,000 clones; roughly 82% of them were found once. The ten top clones hold under 5.5% of the sample.

The clonotype was recovered from a woman aged 25 to 39 with acute or convalescent COVID-19. Sequenced sample: peripheral blood. The sequence links TRBV28 to TRBJ1-2, with 7 central nucleotides matching TRBD1. The DNA sequence is as follows: TGTGCCAGCTTATCCGGGACAGCTAACTATGGCTACACCTTC. It codes for CASLSGTANYGYTF.